This T cell receptor beta chain appears in the sequencing data of a study of OX40 agonist ivuxolimab in advanced cancers. Looking at the study overall: Among those treated, three patients had partial responses, one with hepatocellular carcinoma and two with cutaneous melanoma.

The method was immunoSEQ multiplex PCR; TCRdb's version includes in-frame clones alone and lacks a portion of them. The sample shows some 59,000 clones, around 90% of them seen only once. The J segment lost 5 bases and the V segment lost 5 bases, leaving 11 bases of the junction unmatched. Germline V gene data show CDR1 as SGHVS and CDR2 as FQNEAQ. This CDR3 is 16 amino acids long. The TCR comes from an adult with an advanced solid tumor such as melanoma, head and neck, liver or kidney cancer. The specimen was CD4+ or CD8+ T cells sorted from blood, collected in a trial of the OX40 agonist ivuxolimab. The rearrangement links TRBV7-8 to TRBJ2-1; TRBD2 matches at 8 bases. CDR3 residues: CASSPLIAGPDNEQFF. CDR3 nucleotides: TGTGCCAGCAGCCCACTAATAGCGGGGCCGGACAATGAGCAGTTCTTC.